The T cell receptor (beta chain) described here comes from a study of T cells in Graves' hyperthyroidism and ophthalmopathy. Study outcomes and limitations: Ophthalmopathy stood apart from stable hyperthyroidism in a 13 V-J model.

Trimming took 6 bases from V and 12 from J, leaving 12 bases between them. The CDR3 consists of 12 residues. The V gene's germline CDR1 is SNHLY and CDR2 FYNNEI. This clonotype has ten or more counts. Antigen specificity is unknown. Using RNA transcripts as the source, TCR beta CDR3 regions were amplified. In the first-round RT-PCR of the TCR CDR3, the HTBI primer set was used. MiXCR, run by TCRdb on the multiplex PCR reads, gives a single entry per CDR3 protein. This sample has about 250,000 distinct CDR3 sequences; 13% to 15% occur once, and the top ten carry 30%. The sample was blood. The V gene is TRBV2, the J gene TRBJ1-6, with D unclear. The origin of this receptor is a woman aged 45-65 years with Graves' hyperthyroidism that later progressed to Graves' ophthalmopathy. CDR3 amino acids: CASSRMGQPLHF. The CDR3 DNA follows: TGTGCCAGCAGCCGAATGGGCCAACCCCTCCACTTT.